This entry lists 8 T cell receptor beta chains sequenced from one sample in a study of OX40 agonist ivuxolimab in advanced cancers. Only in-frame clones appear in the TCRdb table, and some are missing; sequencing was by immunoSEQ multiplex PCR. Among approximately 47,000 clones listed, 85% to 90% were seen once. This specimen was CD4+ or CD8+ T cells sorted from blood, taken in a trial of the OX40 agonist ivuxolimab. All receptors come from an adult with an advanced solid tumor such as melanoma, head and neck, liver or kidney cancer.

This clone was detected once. For the CDR3, the DNA is TGTGCCAGCAAAGGAGGGAACACCGGGGAGCTGTTTTTT. Its protein is CASKGGNTGELFF. This chain links TRBV6-1 with TRBJ2-2; D might be TRBD2 (5 bases). This CDR3 contains 13 residues. Per the germline V gene, CDR1 is MNHNS and CDR2 is SASEGT. Trimming removed 7 bases from V and 1 base from J, with 7 bases in between.

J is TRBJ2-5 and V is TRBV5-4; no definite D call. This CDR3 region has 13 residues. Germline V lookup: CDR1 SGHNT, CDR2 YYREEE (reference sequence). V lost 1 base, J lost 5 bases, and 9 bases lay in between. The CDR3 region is CASSLKSGETQYF. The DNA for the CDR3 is TGTGCCAGCAGCTTGAAGTCCGGGGAGACCCAGTACTTC.

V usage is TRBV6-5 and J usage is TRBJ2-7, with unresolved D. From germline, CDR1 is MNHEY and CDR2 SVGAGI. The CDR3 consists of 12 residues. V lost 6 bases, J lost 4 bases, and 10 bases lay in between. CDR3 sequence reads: CASRTGRYEQYF. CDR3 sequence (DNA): TGTGCCAGCAGGACGGGCCGATACGAGCAGTACTTC.

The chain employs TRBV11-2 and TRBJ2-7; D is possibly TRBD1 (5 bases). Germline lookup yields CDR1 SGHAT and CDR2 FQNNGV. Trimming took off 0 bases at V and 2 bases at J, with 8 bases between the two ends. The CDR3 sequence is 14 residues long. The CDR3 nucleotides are TGTGCCAGCAGCTTAGATAGGGGCCCCTACGAGCAGTACTTC. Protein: CASSLDRGPYEQYF. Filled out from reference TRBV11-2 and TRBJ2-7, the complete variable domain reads EAGVAQSPRYKIIEKRQSVAFWCNPISGHATLYWYQQILGQGPKLLIQFQNNGVVDDSQLPKDRFSAERLKGVDSTLKIQPAKLEDSAVYLCASSLDRGPYEQYFGPGTRLTVT.

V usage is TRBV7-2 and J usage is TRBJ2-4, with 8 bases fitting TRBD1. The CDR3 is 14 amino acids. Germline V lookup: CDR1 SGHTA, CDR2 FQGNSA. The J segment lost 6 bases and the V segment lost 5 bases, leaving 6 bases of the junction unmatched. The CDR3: CASSPPGGTNIQYF. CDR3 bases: TGTGCCAGCAGCCCCCCAGGGGGCACAAACATTCAGTACTTC.

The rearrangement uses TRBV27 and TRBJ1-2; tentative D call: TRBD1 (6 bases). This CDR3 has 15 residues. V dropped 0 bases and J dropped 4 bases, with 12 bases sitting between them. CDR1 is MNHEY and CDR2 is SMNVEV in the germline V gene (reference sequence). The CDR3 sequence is CASSLSTGGGYGYTF. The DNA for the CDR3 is TGTGCCAGCAGTTTATCGACGGGGGGCGGCTATGGCTACACCTTC.

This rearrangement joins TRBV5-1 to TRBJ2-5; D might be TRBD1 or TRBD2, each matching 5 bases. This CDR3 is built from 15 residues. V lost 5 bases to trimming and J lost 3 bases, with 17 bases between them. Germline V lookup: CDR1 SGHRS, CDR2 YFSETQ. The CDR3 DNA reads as TGCGCCAGCAGGTCGAGCCCCGGGACGGAAGAGACCCAGTACTTC. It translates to CASRSSPGTEETQYF.

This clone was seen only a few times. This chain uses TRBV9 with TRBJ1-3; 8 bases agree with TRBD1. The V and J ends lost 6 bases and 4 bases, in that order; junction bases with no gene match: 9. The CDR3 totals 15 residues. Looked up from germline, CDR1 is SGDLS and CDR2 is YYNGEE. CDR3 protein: CASTPGTGEGNTIYF. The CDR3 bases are TGTGCCAGCACCCCCGGGACAGGCGAGGGAAACACCATATATTTT.